Sequencing of this TCR beta chain was carried out in a study of T-cell memory formation after mild COVID-19 (dated by TCRdb to about 2021). About the investigation overall: Most TCR sequence clusters were specific to one of the two donors. The cohort was made up of two young adult volunteers, one female and one male, who were previously healthy. T-cell clones expanding and contracting after mild COVID-19 in a couple of donors were tracked by longitudinal TCRalpha and TCRbeta repertoire sequencing. The full study reports these points: The study covered only a couple of mild cases, and larger cohorts including severe cases with pre-infection samples were considered necessary. Contracting CD4+ clones turned up mainly in the CM and EM memory subsets, whereas EMRA was where CD8+ clones were enriched. The second-wave clones that peaked on day 37 were not confirmed to be SARS-CoV-2 specific. Balanced CD4/CD8 phenotypes were observed for clones contracting from day 15 to 85, whereas a bias towards CD4+ was observed for a second wave of clones expanding from day 15 to 37. Some responding clones were found in pre-infection memory, which suggests that pre-existing cross-reactive memory T cells took part in the SARS-CoV-2 response.

With respect to this clonotype: Its antigen is still unknown. Base-call qualities are not available, and no considerably larger clone is one nucleotide away.

Ficoll-Paque density gradient centrifugation was the method used to isolate PBMCs. The sample was run on an Illumina NovaSeq 6000. Using 5'RACE with constant-segment primers, TCRalpha and TCRbeta cDNA libraries were constructed, with sample barcodes and unique molecular identifiers added in the process. RNA was extracted from every sample with Trizol reagent. The libraries were amplified in two PCR steps, and the second step added a second sample barcode and Illumina TruSeq adapters. The libraries were sequenced on an Illumina NovaSeq using 2 x 150 bp paired-end reads. The authors processed their data as follows. The reads were demultiplexed and collapsed into UMI-guided consensus sequences using migec v1.2.7. With mixcr v2.1.11, UMI consensuses were aligned to TRA and TRB V and J templates and assembled into clonotypes. Clonotypes were classified as expanded or contracted when called significant by both edgeR and NoisET, with noise models trained on biological replicates. edgeR calls used a false discovery rate-adjusted p below 0.01 and a log2 fold-change threshold of 1. PCA with hierarchical clustering of max-normalized trajectories of the 1000 most abundant clonotypes was used as exploratory dynamics analysis. Separately sequenced CD4+ and CD8+ repertoires were used to assign a CD4 or CD8 phenotype to each responding clone. Clones were called with MiXCR by TCRdb after fastp trimmed the public reads at Q25, and only in-frame beta chains were retained. Every CDR3 protein is listed once, alongside the most common genes and DNA of its rows. The V and J calls shown here were made by TCRdb, not taken from the authors' results. Across this sample there are around 500,000 distinct CDR3 sequences, with roughly 18% seen only once. The top ten constitute roughly an eighth of the sample.

Sequences MNHNS (CDR1) and SASEGT (CDR2) are obtained from the germline V gene. Relative to germline, V is 1 base shorter and J is 7 bases shorter, with 13 bases between their ends. The CDR3 covers 14 residues, taking in both the cysteine and the phenylalanine. Only CDR3 DNA is held: 42 bases, read in frame from base 1. The rearrangement combines TRBV6-1 with TRBJ1-2; the D gene cannot be resolved reliably. The sequence was collected from an adult woman who had mild COVID-19 (a few samples of this study predate the infection). The sample titles of this study are shuffled in the database, so cell type and time point are left out; the donor was told from shared clones. What was sequenced was PBMCs or a T cell subset sorted from them (not recorded which). The nucleotides read TGTGCCAGCAGTGAAGATGGGGTTACGGGTGGCTACACCTTC. This gives the protein CASSEDGVTGGYTF.